This entry lists 32 T cell receptor beta chains sequenced from one sample in a study of cytomegalovirus exposure and HLA in healthy donors. Researchers ran the PCR with 60 Vbeta and 13 Jbeta primers. Sequenced by immunoSEQ multiplex PCR; TCRdb stores in-frame clones only, minus some. The sample has 200,000 or so clones, roughly 80% seen once. Sequenced sample: PBMCs. The receptor set was obtained from a man aged 40-50 years in good health and CMV-seronegative.

The chain uses TRBV4-1 and TRBJ2-7; D is unresolved. With 4 bases removed from V and 5 bases from J, the gap between germline ends came to 15 bases. There are 14 residues in the CDR3. The germline V gene has CDR1 MGHRA and CDR2 YSYEKL. CDR3 protein: CASSLGVVRDEQYF. As DNA, the CDR3 is TGCGCCAGCAGCCTCGGTGTGGTCCGGGACGAGCAGTACTTC.

V usage is TRBV11-2 and J usage is TRBJ2-7; D gene unclear. V was trimmed by 0 bases and J by 0 bases, leaving 6 bases between them. The germline CDR1 and CDR2 sequences are SGHAT and FQNNGV. The CDR3 has 14 amino acids. The CDR3 DNA is TGTGCCAGCAGCTTAGAACTCGCCTCCTACGAGCAGTACTTC. It is translated as CASSLELASYEQYF.

This sequence joins TRBV19 and TRBJ1-6; D is undetermined. This CDR3 spans 14 amino acids. With 7 bases removed from V and 7 bases from J, the gap between germline ends came to 14 bases. Germline-derived CDR1 and CDR2 are LNHDA and SQIVND (reference sequence). CDR3 residues: CASKLLEPNSPLHF. As DNA, the CDR3 is TGTGCCAGTAAATTACTCGAGCCGAATTCACCCCTCCACTTT. Together with reference TRBV19 and TRBJ1-6, the CDR3 gives the full variable domain: DGGITQSPKYLFRKEGQNVTLSCEQNLNHDAMYWYRQDPGQGLRLIYYSQIVNDFQKGDIAEGYSVSREKKESFPLTVTSAQKNPTAFYLCASKLLEPNSPLHFGNGTRLTVT.

This clone is a singleton in its sample. V usage is TRBV21-1 and J usage is TRBJ2-7; the DNA was not used to check the table's D call, TRBD2. TRBV21-1 is tagged as a pseudogene. The CDR3 has 14 amino acids. CDR3 amino acids: CASSNDPPPGEQYF. Written as DNA, the CDR3 is TGTGCCAGCAGCAACGATCCGCCGCCCGGCGAGCAGTACTTC.

The chain links TRBV6-5 to TRBJ2-7; 10 positions agree with TRBD2. The CDR3 covers 13 residues. The V gene's germline CDR1 is MNHEY and CDR2 SVGAGI. V shed 8 bases and J 3 bases; nucleotides not matched to a gene: 4. This CDR3 is CASASGGFYEQYF. The DNA of the CDR3 is TGTGCCAGCGCTAGCGGGGGATTCTACGAGCAGTACTTC.

The chain links TRBV5-6 to TRBJ2-7; 10 bases agree with TRBD2. The trim removed 0 bases at V and 6 bases at J, leaving 12 bases unmatched. In germline, CDR1 is SGHDT, CDR2 YYEEEE. This CDR3 is 17 amino acids long. The CDR3 spells CASSLGPPLAGVGEQYF. The CDR3, as DNA: TGTGCCAGCAGCTTGGGCCCCCCTCTAGCGGGAGTAGGCGAGCAGTACTTC. Based on the CDR3 plus reference TRBV5-6 and TRBJ2-7, the full variable domain is DAGVTQSPTHLIKTRGQQVTLRCSPKSGHDTVSWYQQALGQGPQFIFQYYEEEERQRGNFPDRFSGHQFPNYSSELNVNALLLGDSALYLCASSLGPPLAGVGEQYFGPGTRLTVT.

The chain couples TRBV28 to TRBJ2-7; 13 bases match TRBD2. The length of the CDR3 is 17 residues. The V segment lost 5 bases and the J segment 2 bases; nucleotides outside the gene matches: 9. Germline V gene sequence: CDR1 MDHEN, CDR2 SYDVKM. CDR3 region: CASSLRTSGSRTYEQYF. In DNA form, the CDR3 reads TGTGCCAGCAGTCTCAGGACTAGCGGGAGCAGGACCTACGAGCAGTACTTC.

This clone has more than one count but fewer than ten. The chain is built from TRBV10-2 and TRBJ1-5; a possible D gene is TRBD1 (5 bases). With 8 bases removed from V and 2 bases from J, the gap between germline ends came to 10 bases. Germline V gene lookup returns CDR1 WSHSY and CDR2 SAAADI. The CDR3 is made up of 13 amino acids. The CDR3 region has the DNA TGCGCCAGCGGTCCGACAGGCAATCAGCCCCAGCATTTT. It encodes CASGPTGNQPQHF.

This chain connects TRBV2 to TRBJ2-7; 7 bases are a match to TRBD1. Germline values: CDR1 SNHLY, CDR2 FYNNEI. This CDR3 comprises 13 residues. The ends lost 9 bases at V and 5 bases at J; junction bases unmatched: 10. This chain's CDR3 is CASATGSVHEQYF. CDR3 DNA: TGTGCCAGTGCGACAGGGAGCGTCCACGAGCAGTACTTC.

The chain employs TRBV29-1 and TRBJ2-7; possible D gene TRBD1, 5 bases. Trimming cost V 3 bases and J 7 bases, with 16 bases left between them. Germline CDR1 and CDR2: SQVTM and ANQGSEA. This CDR3 is built from 13 residues. CDR3 sequence reads: CSVDGQGSWEQYF. In nucleotides, the CDR3 is TGCAGCGTTGACGGGCAGGGTAGTTGGGAGCAGTACTTC.

This clone was counted a few times. The rearrangement joins TRBV7-9 to TRBJ2-3; D gene unclear. The V and J ends lost 2 bases and 2 bases respectively, with 8 bases between them. Germline loops: CDR1 SEHNR, CDR2 FQNEAQ (reference sequence). The CDR3 has 14 amino acids. For the CDR3, the DNA is TGTGCCAGCAGCTTACCTCAGTCCACAGATACGCAGTATTTT. It is translated as CASSLPQSTDTQYF.

Concerning this clone: The germline gene is not matched at one end of the junction; a read error may be the cause. V usage is TRBV5-1 and J usage is TRBJ2-5, with D maybe TRBD2 (5 bases). This CDR3 comprises 13 residues. Germline CDR1 and CDR2: SGHRS and YFSETQ. This chain's CDR3 is CASSLNGEETQYF. CDR3 DNA sequence: TGCGCCAGCAGCTTGAACGGGGAAGAGACTCAGTACTTC.

Worth noting for this clone: The junction and the germline gene differ at one end; a read error may be behind it. This rearrangement joins TRBV5-5 to TRBJ1-2; D possibly corresponds to TRBD1 (6 bases). This CDR3 comprises 14 residues. Germline loops: CDR1 SGHKS, CDR2 YYEKEE (reference sequence). Here the CDR3 DNA reads TGTACCAGCAGCCTGGACAGACCCCTAGGGGTTTACACCTTC. Translating it yields CTSSLDRPLGVYTF.

This chain joins TRBV12-5 and TRBJ2-1; 7 bases agree with TRBD2. J gave up 4 bases and V 5 bases, and 8 bases lay outside the gene matches. Germline CDR1 LGHNT, CDR2 FRNRAP. The CDR3 totals 15 residues. DNA of the CDR3: TGTGCTAGTGGTCCCCGACGCGGGGGTTACAATGAGCAGTTCTTC. Protein: CASGPRRGGYNEQFF.

Turning to this clone: Germline is not matched at one junction end, which may reflect a read error. This sample includes further DNA sequences coding for the same CDR3. The chain links TRBV9 to TRBJ2-1; possible D gene TRBD2, 6 bases. This CDR3 contains 15 residues. CDR1 SGDLS and CDR2 YYNGEE come from the germline V gene. This CDR3 reads CASSVARDWRYEQFF. The DNA for the CDR3 is TGCGCCAGCAGCGTAGCTAGGGACTGGAGGTATGAGCAGTTCTTC.

The chain joins TRBV14 to TRBJ2-7, with D possibly TRBD1 on 5 matching bases. Trimming removed 0 bases at V and 4 bases at J, with 7 bases between. This CDR3 has 13 residues. CDR1 and CDR2 (germline): SGHDN, FVKESK. This CDR3 is CASSQDRGYEQYF. CDR3 sequence (DNA): TGTGCCAGCAGCCAAGATAGGGGATACGAGCAGTACTTC. Together with reference TRBV14 and TRBJ2-7, the CDR3 gives the full variable domain: EAGVTQFPSHSVIEKGQTVTLRCDPISGHDNLYWYRRVMGKEIKFLLHFVKESKQDESGMPNNRFLAERTGGTYSTLKVQPAELEDSGVYFCASSQDRGYEQYFGPGTRLTVT.

This sequence joins TRBV7-2 and TRBJ2-2, with D possibly TRBD1 on 5 matching bases. V was shortened by 1 base and J by 1 base, with 10 bases between the two germline ends. CDR1 SGHTA and CDR2 FQGNSA come from the germline V gene. The CDR3 length is 16 residues. Written as DNA, the CDR3 is TGTGCCAGCAGCTTAGTGACAGTAAGGAACACCGGGGAGCTGTTTTTT. This codes for CASSLVTVRNTGELFF.

This clone was seen more than once but under ten times. CDR3 region: CASSRPVGRGETQYF. CDR3 nucleotides: TGTGCCAGCAGCCGACCCGTGGGTAGAGGGGAGACCCAGTACTTC. This chain uses TRBV14 with TRBJ2-5; a weak D match, TRBD2 (5 bases). V was pared by 4 bases and J by 5 bases, with 17 bases between. Germline loops: CDR1 SGHDN, CDR2 FVKESK. The CDR3 spans 15 residues.

V usage is TRBV5-1 and J usage is TRBJ1-4; 8 bases fit TRBD1. Germline V gives CDR1 SGHRS, CDR2 YFSETQ. Losses at the gene ends were 0 bases for V and 3 bases for J; bases not matched to a gene: 7. This CDR3 is 17 amino acids long. The CDR3 spells CASSLAPGGPSNEKLFF. The CDR3, as DNA: TGCGCCAGCAGCTTGGCCCCAGGGGGCCCCTCTAATGAAAAACTGTTTTTT.

The rearrangement joins TRBV27 to TRBJ2-1; 11 nucleotides agree with TRBD1. Germline trimming cut 5 bases from V and 3 bases from J; bases unmatched to any gene: 3. Germline V gene sequence: CDR1 MNHEY, CDR2 SMNVEV (reference sequence). The CDR3 extends over 15 amino acids. The CDR3 DNA sequence: TGTGCCAGCAGTCTCGGGACAGGGGGCTACAATGAGCAGTTCTTC. This sequence encodes CASSLGTGGYNEQFF.

The chain is built from TRBV27 and TRBJ2-4; 7 bases are shared with TRBD1. Germline CDR1 is MNHEY and CDR2 is SMNVEV (reference sequence). J gave up 1 base and V 10 bases, and 10 bases lay outside the gene matches. The CDR3 totals 15 residues. CDR3 bases: TGTGCCAAGCAGGGTGAGGGGGCGGCCAAAAACATTCAGTACTTC. It codes for CAKQGEGAAKNIQYF.

This chain joins TRBV28 and TRBJ1-1, with D possibly TRBD1 on 6 matching bases. Deletions cut 5 bases from V and 5 bases from J, with 12 bases between. Germline CDR1 MDHEN, CDR2 SYDVKM. This CDR3 region has 13 residues. As DNA, the CDR3 is TGTGCCAGCAGTGGGGGCGAGGGGACTGAAGCTTTCTTT. It specifies CASSGGEGTEAFF.

The sample holds a few counts of this clone. The J gene is TRBJ2-1, the V gene TRBV5-4, with D perhaps matching TRBD2 (7 bases). The CDR3 runs to 16 residues. CDR1 and CDR2 (germline): SGHNT, YYREEE (reference sequence). The V end was cut by 1 base, the J end by 4 bases, with 15 bases between. Here the CDR3 reads CASSLFGGRTYNEQFF. CDR3 coding DNA: TGTGCCAGCAGCTTGTTCGGGGGGCGCACGTACAATGAGCAGTTCTTC.

Note on this clone: Other nucleotide sequences from this sample produce the same CDR3. The J gene is TRBJ2-7, the V gene TRBV2; D remains unclear. V lost 6 bases to trimming and J lost 2 bases, with 5 bases between them. This CDR3 is built from 11 residues. Germline lookup yields CDR1 SNHLY and CDR2 FYNNEI. Here the CDR3 reads CASSLAYEQYF. CDR3 bases: TGTGCCAGCAGCCTCGCCTACGAGCAGTACTTC.

The chain uses TRBV15 and TRBJ2-5, with TRBD1 matching over 8 bases. Germline V gene sequence: CDR1 LNHNV, CDR2 YYDKDF (reference sequence). With V trimmed by 9 bases and J by 5 bases, 11 bases remained unmatched. CDR3 length: 14 residues. CDR3 DNA sequence: TGTGCCACGGCACCTGGACAGGGTCGCGAGACCCAGTACTTC. Translated, it gives CATAPGQGRETQYF.

This clone was seen many times. The genes are TRBV5-1 and TRBJ1-2; 7 bases line up with TRBD1. The junction had 7 bases not matched to a gene; V was cut back by 2 bases and J by 3 bases. Germline CDR1 and CDR2: SGHRS and YFSETQ. The CDR3 spans 15 residues. The CDR3 DNA follows: TGCGCCAGCAGCTTAAGAAGGGGGCTGGACTATGGCTACACCTTC. Protein sequence: CASSLRRGLDYGYTF.

This CDR3 is CASSEGGGAEKTQYF. The CDR3 DNA reads TGTGCCAGCAGTGAAGGGGGGGGCGCGGAGAAGACCCAGTACTTC. The chain carries TRBV25-1 and TRBJ2-5; D is possibly TRBD2 (7 bases). Germline V gives CDR1 MGHDK, CDR2 SYGVNS. The CDR3 covers 15 residues. The V end was cut by 2 bases, the J end by 6 bases, with 16 bases between.

The chain links TRBV6-5 to TRBJ1-1; weak D call: TRBD1 (6 bases). The V end lost 0 bases, the J end lost 1 base, and 9 bases lay between the germline ends. Germline loops: CDR1 MNHEY, CDR2 SVGAGI. This CDR3 is built from 15 residues. The CDR3 DNA reads TGTGCCAGCAGTTACTCGGACAGATCGAACACTGAAGCTTTCTTT. Translation: CASSYSDRSNTEAFF.

This clone has only one observation. V gene TRBV2 combines with J gene TRBJ2-3, with D perhaps matching TRBD2 (5 bases). Trimming pared 2 bases from V and 1 base from J, leaving 16 bases between. CDR3 length equals 17 residues. Germline V gene lookup returns CDR1 SNHLY and CDR2 FYNNEI. CDR3 protein: CASSESEDSPRTDTQYF. DNA for the CDR3: TGTGCCAGCAGTGAAAGTGAGGACTCTCCACGCACAGATACGCAGTATTTT.

The V and J genes are TRBV2 and TRBJ1-1; possible D gene TRBD1, 6 bases. Germline lookup yields CDR1 SNHLY and CDR2 FYNNEI. V lost 3 bases and J lost 5, with 10 bases in between. The CDR3 consists of 13 residues. The CDR3 region has the DNA TGTGCCAGCAGTGAGGGGGCATGGACTGAAGCTTTCTTT. Translation: CASSEGAWTEAFF. The whole variable domain, filled in from reference TRBV2 and TRBJ1-1, reads EPEVTQTPSHQVTQMGQEVILRCVPISNHLYFYWYRQILGQKVEFLVSFYNNEISEKSEIFDDQFSVERPDGSNFTLKIRSTKLEDSAMYFCASSEGAWTEAFFGQGTRLTVV.

The genes are TRBV4-3 and TRBJ2-2, with D possibly TRBD1 on 6 matching bases. The CDR3 is 18 residues long. Germline V CDR1 and CDR2: LGHNA, YSLEER. Trimming took off 0 bases at V and 0 bases at J, with 14 bases between the two ends. CDR3 DNA sequence: TGCGCCAGCAGCCAAGATGCCTTTAGGGGGTCGAACACCGGGGAGCTGTTTTTT. It yields the protein CASSQDAFRGSNTGELFF.

The CDR3, as DNA: TGTGCCAGCAGCGTCGGGACTGGGTACTACAATGAGCAGTTCTTC. It encodes CASSVGTGYYNEQFF. The chain couples TRBV9 to TRBJ2-1, with D maybe TRBD2 (6 bases). The CDR3 is 15 amino acids. Trimming shortened V by 2 bases and J by 3 bases, and 12 bases separated the two germline ends. Germline V gives CDR1 SGDLS, CDR2 YYNGEE.